These T cell receptor beta chains were read from a single sample in a study of T cells after yellow fever vaccination. Using its own MiXCR run on the 5' RACE reads, TCRdb lists one record per CDR3 protein. Among a few hundred thousand distinct CDR3 sequences, roughly 17% were seen once, and the ten largest hold roughly 17%. Sequenced here: PBMCs, sampled 4 to 5 days after the first yellow fever vaccination. The receptors come from a man aged 18 to 35 who received the YFV17D yellow fever vaccine. Both conserved end residues are trimmed from each CDR3. Size tells how often a clone was seen (once, few, many) or the class of an expanded clone, and some rows leave it out.

j_call clone_size v_call cdr3_aa
TRBJ2-3 few TRBV4-1 ASSQDSRDTQY
TRBJ1-1 - TRBV14 ASSLIPPGAWKRDTEAF
TRBJ2-7 few TRBV6-5 ASSYASGFYFYEQY
TRBJ1-6 - TRBV10-3 AISVDIGSPLH
TRBJ2-1 many TRBV10-3 AITYSDIYNEQF
TRBJ2-1 many TRBV7-2 ASSRDRGGYNEQF
TRBJ2-2 - TRBV4-1 ASSQEAALNTGELF
TRBJ2-5 - TRBV2 ASEMDRVEY
TRBJ1-1 - TRBV11-3 ASRRGGEAF
TRBJ1-2 - TRBV4-3 ASSQEGAIGADGYT
TRBJ2-3 many TRBV20-1 SARIGWGTDTQY
TRBJ1-4 few TRBV3-1 ASSQAAAGPFEKLF
TRBJ2-2 - TRBV7-8 ASSLARQAVELF
TRBJ1-1 - TRBV4-1 ATARLTGPGGTEAF
TRBJ2-3 - TRBV7-6 ASSLVAGSQDTQY
TRBJ2-5 - TRBV4-2 ASSPLGQGVRETQY
TRBJ1-3 few TRBV5-6 ASSLQHSGNTIY
TRBJ2-3 - TRBV5-1 ASSLEVAERDTQY
TRBJ1-2 few TRBV2 ASSESVYYGYT
TRBJ1-3 - TRBV6-2/TRBV6-3 ASSPTSGTYPGNTIY
TRBJ1-3 - TRBV15 ATSREGAPGNTIY
TRBJ2-7 - TRBV5-1 ASSLQQGTYEQY
TRBJ1-3 - TRBV5-6 ASSLADGHLLGNTIY
TRBJ2-7 few TRBV11-1 ASSQAGGKVEQY
TRBJ2-1 - TRBV10-3 AISDTSRWAYNEQF